A selection of T cell receptor beta chains follows, all from one sample in a study of cytomegalovirus exposure and HLA in healthy donors. Clones were read by immunoSEQ multiplex PCR, and TCRdb kept only the in-frame ones, dropping some. The repertoire holds 95,000 to 150,000 clones, with around 77% as singletons. The specimen sequenced was PBMCs. These receptors all come from a human donor in good health. Each CDR3 is given with its conserved first and last residue. A D gene is named only where the DNA matches it firmly. The size field is filled for only some rows; it gives once, few, many or a size class.

J gene: TRBJ2-5
clone size: once
D gene: NA
V gene: TRBV29-1
CDR3 length: 13
CDR3 protein: CSVGGLIGETQYF
CDR3 DNA: TGCAGCGTTGGGGGCCTCATAGGGGAGACCCAGTACTTC

J gene: TRBJ1-5
clone size: NA
D gene: NA
V gene: TRBV5-8
CDR3 length: 17
CDR3 protein: CASSLGVGGRGNQPQHF
CDR3 DNA: TGTGCCAGCAGCTTGGGTGTGGGAGGGAGGGGCAATCAGCCCCAGCATTTT

J gene: TRBJ1-1
clone size: NA
D gene: NA
V gene: TRBV10-3
CDR3 length: 14
CDR3 protein: CAISAWAENTEAFF
CDR3 DNA: TGTGCCATCAGTGCATGGGCCGAGAACACTGAAGCTTTCTTT

J gene: TRBJ2-7
clone size: NA
D gene: NA
V gene: TRBV18
CDR3 length: 15
CDR3 protein: CASSPTGGNPYEQYF
CDR3 DNA: TGTGCCAGCTCTCCGACGGGCGGGAATCCTTACGAGCAGTACTTC

J gene: TRBJ1-2
clone size: NA
D gene: NA
V gene: TRBV4-1
CDR3 length: 14
CDR3 protein: CASSQEQSVYGYTF
CDR3 DNA: TGCGCCAGCAGCCAAGAACAGTCAGTCTATGGCTACACCTTC

J gene: TRBJ1-3
clone size: NA
D gene: NA
V gene: TRBV10-1
CDR3 length: 16
CDR3 protein: CASSLDSLSTGNTIYF
CDR3 DNA: TGCGCCAGCAGTCTGGACAGTCTCTCTACTGGAAACACCATATATTTT

J gene: TRBJ2-1
clone size: NA
D gene: TRBD1
V gene: TRBV7-6
CDR3 length: 14
CDR3 protein: CASSLGQGHNEQFF
CDR3 DNA: TGTGCCAGCAGCCTCGGACAGGGTCACAATGAGCAGTTCTTC

J gene: TRBJ2-2
clone size: few
D gene: NA
V gene: TRBV6-5
CDR3 length: 14
CDR3 protein: CASSYQQATGELFF
CDR3 DNA: TGTGCCAGCAGTTACCAACAGGCCACCGGGGAGCTGTTTTTT

J gene: TRBJ2-7
clone size: NA
D gene: NA
V gene: TRBV5-1
CDR3 length: 14
CDR3 protein: CASRAGSNSYEQYF
CDR3 DNA: TGCGCCAGCAGGGCCGGGTCTAACTCCTACGAGCAGTACTTC

J gene: TRBJ1-3
clone size: NA
D gene: TRBD1
V gene: TRBV2
CDR3 length: 14
CDR3 protein: CASTGQGEFVTIYF
CDR3 DNA: TGTGCCAGCACGGGACAGGGGGAGTTTGTAACCATATATTTT

J gene: TRBJ2-7
clone size: NA
D gene: NA
V gene: TRBV14
CDR3 length: 13
CDR3 protein: CASSLSGIYEQYF
CDR3 DNA: TGTGCCAGCAGCCTCTCCGGGATCTACGAGCAGTACTTC

J gene: TRBJ1-4
clone size: NA
D gene: NA
V gene: TRBV13
CDR3 length: 13
CDR3 protein: CASSLDRDEKLFF
CDR3 DNA: TGTGCCAGCAGCTTAGACAGGGATGAAAAACTGTTTTTT

J gene: TRBJ1-2
clone size: NA
D gene: NA
V gene: TRBV4-2
CDR3 length: 15
CDR3 protein: CASSQDRYGRGGYTF
CDR3 DNA: TGTGCCAGCAGCCAAGATCGATACGGCCGCGGTGGCTACACCTTC

J gene: TRBJ2-7
clone size: NA
D gene: TRBD2
V gene: TRBV5-8
CDR3 length: 13
CDR3 protein: CASSLLAGGEQYF
CDR3 DNA: TGTGCCAGCAGCTTGCTAGCGGGGGGCGAGCAGTACTTC

J gene: TRBJ2-7
clone size: NA
D gene: NA
V gene: TRBV10-1
CDR3 length: 15
CDR3 protein: CARKKEGLPVYEQYF
CDR3 DNA: TGCGCCAGAAAAAAAGAGGGACTGCCTGTCTACGAGCAGTACTTC

J gene: TRBJ1-5
clone size: NA
D gene: NA
V gene: TRBV6-1
CDR3 length: 14
CDR3 protein: CASTGRTTDQPQHF
CDR3 DNA: TGTGCCAGCACCGGACGGACTACCGATCAGCCCCAGCATTTT

J gene: TRBJ2-7
clone size: NA
D gene: NA
V gene: TRBV28
CDR3 length: 17
CDR3 protein: CASIHTIIRGSSYEQYF
CDR3 DNA: TGTGCCAGTATTCATACAATAATACGGGGGAGCTCCTACGAGCAGTACTTC

J gene: TRBJ1-2
clone size: NA
D gene: TRBD1
V gene: TRBV28
CDR3 length: 14
CDR3 protein: CASSFLRTGQGYTF
CDR3 DNA: TGTGCCAGCAGTTTTCTTCGGACAGGGCAGGGCTACACCTTC

J gene: TRBJ2-1
clone size: NA
D gene: NA
V gene: TRBV6-1
CDR3 length: 15
CDR3 protein: CASSPWFRGPEPEFF
CDR3 DNA: TGTGCCAGCAGTCCATGGTTCAGAGGGCCCGAACCTGAGTTCTTC

J gene: TRBJ1-1
clone size: NA
D gene: NA
V gene: TRBV5-1
CDR3 length: 16
CDR3 protein: CASSLGLQRGLEKAFF
CDR3 DNA: TGCGCCAGCAGCTTGGGCCTACAGAGGGGACTCGAGAAAGCTTTCTTT

J gene: TRBJ2-7
clone size: NA
D gene: TRBD2
V gene: TRBV7-2
CDR3 length: 16
CDR3 protein: CASSPAGGKSSYEQYF
CDR3 DNA: TGTGCCAGCAGCCCCGCGGGGGGGAAAAGCTCCTACGAGCAGTACTTC

J gene: TRBJ2-3
clone size: few
D gene: TRBD2
V gene: TRBV7-9
CDR3 length: 17
CDR3 protein: CASSRPTRSGSADTQYF
CDR3 DNA: TGTGCCAGCAGCCGCCCGACACGGAGCGGGAGTGCAGATACGCAGTATTTT

J gene: TRBJ2-7
clone size: NA
D gene: NA
V gene: TRBV6-5
CDR3 length: 12
CDR3 protein: CASSYLEGEQYF
CDR3 DNA: TGTGCCAGCAGTTACTTAGAGGGCGAGCAGTACTTC

J gene: TRBJ1-4
clone size: NA
D gene: TRBD1
V gene: TRBV7-6
CDR3 length: 15
CDR3 protein: CASSFRDRGNEKLFF
CDR3 DNA: TGTGCCAGCAGCTTTCGGGACAGGGGTAATGAAAAACTGTTTTTT

J gene: TRBJ2-1
clone size: NA
D gene: TRBD2
V gene: TRBV29-1
CDR3 length: 13
CDR3 protein: CSAVGREGGEQFF
CDR3 DNA: TGCAGCGCCGTGGGGCGGGAGGGTGGGGAGCAGTTCTTC

J gene: TRBJ1-6
clone size: NA
D gene: NA
V gene: TRBV7-6
CDR3 length: 16
CDR3 protein: CASSRSQQGGNSPLHF
CDR3 DNA: TGTGCCAGCAGCCGGAGCCAACAGGGCGGGAATTCACCCCTCCACTTT

J gene: TRBJ2-1
clone size: NA
D gene: TRBD2
V gene: TRBV5-6
CDR3 length: 16
CDR3 protein: CASSPEGTSARREQFF
CDR3 DNA: TGTGCCAGCAGCCCTGAAGGGACTAGCGCCCGACGGGAGCAGTTCTTC

J gene: TRBJ2-7
clone size: NA
D gene: NA
V gene: TRBV4-1
CDR3 length: 15
CDR3 protein: CASSQDSIITYEQYF
CDR3 DNA: TGCGCCAGCAGCCAAGATAGCATAATCACCTACGAGCAGTACTTC

J gene: TRBJ1-2
clone size: few
D gene: NA
V gene: TRBV5-8
CDR3 length: 15
CDR3 protein: CASSGRLKAFYGYTF
CDR3 DNA: TGTGCCAGCAGCGGTCGACTGAAAGCCTTCTATGGCTACACCTTC

J gene: TRBJ2-2
clone size: NA
D gene: NA
V gene: TRBV5-1
CDR3 length: 16
CDR3 protein: CASSSTGKRSTGELFF
CDR3 DNA: TGCGCCAGCAGCTCCACCGGGAAGAGGTCGACCGGGGAGCTGTTTTTT

J gene: TRBJ2-4
clone size: NA
D gene: TRBD2
V gene: TRBV7-9
CDR3 length: 14
CDR3 protein: CASSQTGRANIQYF
CDR3 DNA: TGTGCCAGCAGCCAGACCGGGAGGGCTAACATTCAGTACTTC

J gene: TRBJ1-3
clone size: few
D gene: NA
V gene: TRBV11-2
CDR3 length: 15
CDR3 protein: CASSPGFTSGNTIYF
CDR3 DNA: TGTGCCAGCAGCCCAGGGTTTACCTCTGGAAACACCATATATTTT

J gene: TRBJ2-7
clone size: NA
D gene: TRBD1
V gene: TRBV4-2
CDR3 length: 17
CDR3 protein: CASSPPPGTGRSYEQYF
CDR3 DNA: TGTGCCAGCAGCCCCCCCCCTGGGACAGGCAGATCCTACGAGCAGTACTTC

J gene: TRBJ2-4
clone size: NA
D gene: TRBD1
V gene: TRBV29-1
CDR3 length: 14
CDR3 protein: CSVAGQAATDIQYF
CDR3 DNA: TGCAGCGTGGCGGGACAGGCCGCAACGGACATTCAGTACTTC

J gene: TRBJ2-7
clone size: NA
D gene: NA
V gene: TRBV4-1
CDR3 length: 16
CDR3 protein: CASSQDVETRPYEQYF
CDR3 DNA: TGCGCCAGCAGCCAAGATGTCGAGACTAGGCCTTACGAGCAGTACTTC

J gene: TRBJ1-6
clone size: NA
D gene: NA
V gene: TRBV5-6
CDR3 length: 14
CDR3 protein: CASSLRGVNSPLHF
CDR3 DNA: TGTGCCAGCAGCTTACGGGGGGTCAATTCACCCCTCCACTTT

J gene: TRBJ1-4
clone size: NA
D gene: NA
V gene: TRBV16
CDR3 length: 18
CDR3 protein: CASSQSMGWARVQEKLFF
CDR3 DNA: TGTGCCAGCAGCCAATCGATGGGTTGGGCCAGGGTGCAAGAAAAACTGTTTTTT

J gene: TRBJ2-7
clone size: NA
D gene: TRBD2
V gene: TRBV28
CDR3 length: 17
CDR3 protein: CASSYLASHGLDGEQYF
CDR3 DNA: TGTGCCAGCAGTTACTTAGCCTCCCACGGACTAGATGGCGAGCAGTACTTC

J gene: TRBJ2-7
clone size: NA
D gene: TRBD2
V gene: TRBV28
CDR3 length: 17
CDR3 protein: CASSYTLAGGPNYEQYF
CDR3 DNA: TGTGCCAGCAGTTACACATTAGCGGGAGGGCCGAACTACGAGCAGTACTTC

J gene: TRBJ2-7
clone size: NA
D gene: TRBD1
V gene: TRBV28
CDR3 length: 16
CDR3 protein: CASSFVRTGDSYEQYF
CDR3 DNA: TGTGCCAGCAGTTTCGTTAGGACAGGGGATTCCTACGAGCAGTACTTC